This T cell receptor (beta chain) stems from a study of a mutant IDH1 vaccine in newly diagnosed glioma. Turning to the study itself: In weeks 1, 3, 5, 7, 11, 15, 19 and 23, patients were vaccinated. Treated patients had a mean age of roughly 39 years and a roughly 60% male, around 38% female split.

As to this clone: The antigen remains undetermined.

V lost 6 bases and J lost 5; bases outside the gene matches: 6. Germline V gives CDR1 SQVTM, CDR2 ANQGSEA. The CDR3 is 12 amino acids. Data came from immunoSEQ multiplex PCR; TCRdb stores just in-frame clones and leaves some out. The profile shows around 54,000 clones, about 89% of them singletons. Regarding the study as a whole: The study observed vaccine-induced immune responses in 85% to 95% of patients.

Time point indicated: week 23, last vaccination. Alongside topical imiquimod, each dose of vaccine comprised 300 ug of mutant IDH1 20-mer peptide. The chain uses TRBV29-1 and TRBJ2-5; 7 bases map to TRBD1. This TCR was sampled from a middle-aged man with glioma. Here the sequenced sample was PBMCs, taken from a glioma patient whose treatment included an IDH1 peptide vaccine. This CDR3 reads CSVRQGYETQYF. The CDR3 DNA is TGCAGCGTCCGACAGGGCTACGAGACCCAGTACTTC. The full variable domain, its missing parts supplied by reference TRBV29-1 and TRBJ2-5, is SAVISQKPSRDICQRGTSLTIQCQVDSQVTMMFWYRQQPGQSLTLIATANQGSEATYESGFVIDKFPISRPNLTFSTLTVSNMSPEDSSIYLCSVRQGYETQYFGPGTRLLVL.